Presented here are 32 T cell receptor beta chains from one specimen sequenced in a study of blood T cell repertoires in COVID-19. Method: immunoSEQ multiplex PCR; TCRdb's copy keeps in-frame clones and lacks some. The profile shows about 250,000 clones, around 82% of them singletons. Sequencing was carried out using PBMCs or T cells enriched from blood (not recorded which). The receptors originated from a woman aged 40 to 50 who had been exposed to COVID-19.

CDR3 DNA sequence: TGTGCCAGTAATTTAGGACAGGGGAACTATGGCTACACCTTC. The encoded protein is CASNLGQGNYGYTF. The genes are TRBV19 and TRBJ1-2; 9 bases are a match to TRBD1. V dropped 7 bases and J dropped 2; count of bases not matched to a gene: 5. Germline V gene sequence: CDR1 LNHDA, CDR2 SQIVND (reference sequence). The CDR3 runs 14 residues. The full variable domain, in which reference TRBV19 and TRBJ1-2 provide the parts outside the CDR3, is DGGITQSPKYLFRKEGQNVTLSCEQNLNHDAMYWYRQDPGQGLRLIYYSQIVNDFQKGDIAEGYSVSREKKESFPLTVTSAQKNPTAFYLCASNLGQGNYGYTFGSGTRLTVV.

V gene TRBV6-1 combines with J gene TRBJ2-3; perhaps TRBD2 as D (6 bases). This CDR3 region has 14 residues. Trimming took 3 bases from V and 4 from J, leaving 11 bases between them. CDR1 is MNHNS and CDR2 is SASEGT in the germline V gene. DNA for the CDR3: TGTGCCAGCAGTGATACCGGGAGCGCAGATACGCAGTATTTT. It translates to CASSDTGSADTQYF.

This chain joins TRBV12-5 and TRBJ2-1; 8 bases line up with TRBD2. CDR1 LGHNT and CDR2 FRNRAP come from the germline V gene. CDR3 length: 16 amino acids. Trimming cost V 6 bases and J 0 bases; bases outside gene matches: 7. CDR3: CASGTGGALSYNEQFF. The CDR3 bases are TGTGCTAGTGGCACCGGGGGGGCTCTCTCCTACAATGAGCAGTTCTTC. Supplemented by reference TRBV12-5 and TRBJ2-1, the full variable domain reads DARVTQTPRHKVTEMGQEVTMRCQPILGHNTVFWYRQTMMQGLELLAYFRNRAPLDDSGMPKDRFSAEMPDATLATLKIQPSEPRDSAVYFCASGTGGALSYNEQFFGPGTRLTVL.

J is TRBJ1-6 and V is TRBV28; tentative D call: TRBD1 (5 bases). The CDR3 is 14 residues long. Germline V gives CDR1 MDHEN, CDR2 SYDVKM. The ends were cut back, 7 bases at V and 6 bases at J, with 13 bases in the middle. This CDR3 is CASMGGLRNSPLHF. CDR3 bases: TGTGCCAGCATGGGGGGGTTGCGTAATTCACCCCTCCACTTT.

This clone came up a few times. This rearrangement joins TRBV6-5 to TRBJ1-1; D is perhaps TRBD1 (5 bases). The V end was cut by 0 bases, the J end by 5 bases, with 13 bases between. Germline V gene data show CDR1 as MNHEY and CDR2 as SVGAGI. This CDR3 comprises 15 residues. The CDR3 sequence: CASSYSGQGRTEAFF. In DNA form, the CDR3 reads TGTGCCAGCAGTTACTCCGGCCAGGGTAGGACTGAAGCTTTCTTT.

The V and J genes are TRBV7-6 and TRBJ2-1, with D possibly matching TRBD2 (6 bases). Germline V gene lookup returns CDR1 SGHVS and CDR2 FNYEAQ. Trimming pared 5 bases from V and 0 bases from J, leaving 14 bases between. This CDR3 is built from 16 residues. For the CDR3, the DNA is TGTGCCAGCAGCCTCTACTACGGGAGCTCCTACAATGAGCAGTTCTTC. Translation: CASSLYYGSSYNEQFF.

This CDR3 is CASSPIRGLNTEAFF. CDR3 coding DNA: TGTGCCAGCAGCCCAATCAGGGGCCTGAACACTGAAGCTTTCTTT. The gene calls are TRBV14 and TRBJ1-1, with D possibly TRBD1 on 6 matching bases. Trimming took off 4 bases at V and 0 bases at J, with 12 bases between the two ends. The CDR3 consists of 15 residues. Germline V gene sequence: CDR1 SGHDN, CDR2 FVKESK.

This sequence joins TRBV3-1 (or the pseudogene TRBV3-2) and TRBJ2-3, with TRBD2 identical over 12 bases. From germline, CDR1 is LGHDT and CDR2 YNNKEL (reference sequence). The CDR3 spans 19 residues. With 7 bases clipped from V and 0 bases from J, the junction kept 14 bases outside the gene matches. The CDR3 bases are TGTGCCAGCACCCCAAGAGGGGCTAGCGGGGGGGCTAGCACAGATACGCAGTATTTT. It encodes CASTPRGASGGASTDTQYF.

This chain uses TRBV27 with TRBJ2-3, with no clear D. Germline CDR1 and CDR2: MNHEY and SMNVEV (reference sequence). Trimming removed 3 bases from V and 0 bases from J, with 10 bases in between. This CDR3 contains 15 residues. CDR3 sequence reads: CASSFFQASTDTQYF. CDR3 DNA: TGTGCCAGCAGTTTTTTCCAAGCTAGCACAGATACGCAGTATTTT.

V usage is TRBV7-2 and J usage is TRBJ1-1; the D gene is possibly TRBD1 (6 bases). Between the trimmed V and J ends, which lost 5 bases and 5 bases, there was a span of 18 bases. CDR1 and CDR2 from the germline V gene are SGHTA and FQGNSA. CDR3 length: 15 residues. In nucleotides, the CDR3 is TGTGCCAGCAGCCCGGCGACGCGGGGGACAACTGAAGCTTTCTTT. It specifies CASSPATRGTTEAFF.

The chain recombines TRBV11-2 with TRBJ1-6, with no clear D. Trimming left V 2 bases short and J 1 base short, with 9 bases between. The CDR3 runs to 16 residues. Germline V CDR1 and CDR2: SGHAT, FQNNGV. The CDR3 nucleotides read TGTGCCAGCAGCTTATACCCAGATTCCTATAATTCACCCCTCCACTTT. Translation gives CASSLYPDSYNSPLHF.

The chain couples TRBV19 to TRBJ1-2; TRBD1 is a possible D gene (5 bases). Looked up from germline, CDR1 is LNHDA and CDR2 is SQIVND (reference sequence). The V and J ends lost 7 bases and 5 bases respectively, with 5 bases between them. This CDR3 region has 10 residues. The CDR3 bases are TGTGCCAGTACAGGGTATGGCTACACCTTC. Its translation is CASTGYGYTF.

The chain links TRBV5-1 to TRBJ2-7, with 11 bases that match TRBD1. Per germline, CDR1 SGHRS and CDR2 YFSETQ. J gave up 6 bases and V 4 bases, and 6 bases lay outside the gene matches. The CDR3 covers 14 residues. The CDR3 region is CASSLGQGDREQYF. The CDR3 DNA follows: TGCGCCAGCAGCCTGGGACAGGGGGATCGCGAGCAGTACTTC.

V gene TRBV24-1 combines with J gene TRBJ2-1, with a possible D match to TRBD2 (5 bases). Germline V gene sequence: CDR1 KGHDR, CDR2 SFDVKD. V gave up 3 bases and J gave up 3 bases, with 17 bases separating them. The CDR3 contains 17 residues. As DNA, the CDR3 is TGTGCCACCAGTGATCCCCAACAAACGGGGAGCTACAATGAGCAGTTCTTC. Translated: CATSDPQQTGSYNEQFF.

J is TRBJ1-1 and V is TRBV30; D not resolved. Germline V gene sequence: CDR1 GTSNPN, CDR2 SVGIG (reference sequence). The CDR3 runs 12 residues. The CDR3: CASSSHNTEAFF. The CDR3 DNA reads TGTGCTTCCTCCAGTCACAACACTGAAGCTTTCTTT.

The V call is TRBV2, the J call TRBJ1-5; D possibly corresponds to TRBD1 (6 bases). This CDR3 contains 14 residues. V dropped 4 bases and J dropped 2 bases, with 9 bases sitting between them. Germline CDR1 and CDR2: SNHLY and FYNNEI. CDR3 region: CASSGGGGNQPQHF. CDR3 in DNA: TGTGCCAGCAGTGGAGGGGGAGGCAATCAGCCCCAGCATTTT.

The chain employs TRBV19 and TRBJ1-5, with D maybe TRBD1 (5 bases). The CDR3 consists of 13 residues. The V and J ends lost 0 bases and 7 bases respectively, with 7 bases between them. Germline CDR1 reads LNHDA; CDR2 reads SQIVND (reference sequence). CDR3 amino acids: CASSIERGQPQHF. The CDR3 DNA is TGTGCCAGTAGTATAGAGCGGGGGCAGCCCCAGCATTTT.

For the CDR3, the DNA is TGTGCCAGCAGTCCCAATGGACTAGATTACAATGAGCAGTTCTTC. Translating gives CASSPNGLDYNEQFF. The chain recombines TRBV6-5 with TRBJ2-1; 7 bases are shared with TRBD2. After removal of 5 bases from V and 4 bases from J, the junction contained 8 bases not matched to a gene. The CDR3 runs 15 residues. Germline V gene data show CDR1 as MNHEY and CDR2 as SVGAGI.

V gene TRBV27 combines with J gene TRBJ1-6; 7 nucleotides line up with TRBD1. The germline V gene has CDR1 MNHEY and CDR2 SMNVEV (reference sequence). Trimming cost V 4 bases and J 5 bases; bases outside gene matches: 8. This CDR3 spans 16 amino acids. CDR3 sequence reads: CASSWGTGVDNSPLHF. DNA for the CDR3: TGTGCCAGCAGTTGGGGTACAGGGGTGGATAATTCACCCCTCCACTTT.

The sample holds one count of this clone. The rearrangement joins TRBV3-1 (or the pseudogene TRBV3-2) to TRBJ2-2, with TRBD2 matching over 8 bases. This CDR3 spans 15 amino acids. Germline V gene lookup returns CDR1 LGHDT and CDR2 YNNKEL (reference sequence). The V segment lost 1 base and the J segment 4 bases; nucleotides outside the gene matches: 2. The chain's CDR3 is CASSQAGLGTGELFF. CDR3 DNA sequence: TGTGCCAGCAGCCAAGCGGGACTAGGCACCGGGGAGCTGTTTTTT.

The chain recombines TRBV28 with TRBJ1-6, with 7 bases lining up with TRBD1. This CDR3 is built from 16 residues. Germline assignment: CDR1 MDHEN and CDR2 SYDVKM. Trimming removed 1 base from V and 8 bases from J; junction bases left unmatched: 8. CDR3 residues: CASSLSPGQRYSPLHF. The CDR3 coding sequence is TGTGCCAGCAGTTTATCCCCGGGACAGAGATATTCACCCCTCCACTTT.

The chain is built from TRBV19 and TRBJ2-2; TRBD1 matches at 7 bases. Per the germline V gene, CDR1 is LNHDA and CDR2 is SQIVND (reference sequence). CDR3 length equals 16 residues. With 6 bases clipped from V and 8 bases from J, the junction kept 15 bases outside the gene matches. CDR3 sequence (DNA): TGTGCCAGTAGAGAAGGGCAGGGGGTCAGTTCTGGGGAGCTGTTTTTT. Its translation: CASREGQGVSSGELFF.

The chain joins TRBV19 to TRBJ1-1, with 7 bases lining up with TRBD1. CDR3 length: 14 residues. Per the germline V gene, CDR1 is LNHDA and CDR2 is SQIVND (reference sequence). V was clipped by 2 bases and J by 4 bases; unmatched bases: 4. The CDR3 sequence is CASSIPGGSTEAFF. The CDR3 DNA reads TGTGCCAGTAGTATACCAGGGGGGAGCACTGAAGCTTTCTTT.

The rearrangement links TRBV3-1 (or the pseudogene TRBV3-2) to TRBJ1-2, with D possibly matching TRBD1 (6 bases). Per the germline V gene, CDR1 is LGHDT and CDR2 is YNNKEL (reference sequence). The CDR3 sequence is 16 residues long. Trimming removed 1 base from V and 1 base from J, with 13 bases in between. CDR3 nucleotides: TGTGCCAGCAGCCAAGGCTGGGGCAGGGGTAACTATGGCTACACCTTC. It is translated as CASSQGWGRGNYGYTF.

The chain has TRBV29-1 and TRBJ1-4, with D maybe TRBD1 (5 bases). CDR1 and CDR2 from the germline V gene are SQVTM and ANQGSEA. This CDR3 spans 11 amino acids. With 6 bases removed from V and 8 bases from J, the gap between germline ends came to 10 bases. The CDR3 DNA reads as TGCAGCGTAGAAAGGGGAGAAAAACTGTTTTTT. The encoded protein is CSVERGEKLFF.

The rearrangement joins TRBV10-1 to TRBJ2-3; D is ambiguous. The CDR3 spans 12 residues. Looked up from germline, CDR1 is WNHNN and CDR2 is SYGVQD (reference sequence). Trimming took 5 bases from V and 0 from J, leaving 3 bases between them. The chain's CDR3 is CASSSSTDTQYF. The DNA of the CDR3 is TGCGCCAGCAGTTCTAGCACAGATACGCAGTATTTT.

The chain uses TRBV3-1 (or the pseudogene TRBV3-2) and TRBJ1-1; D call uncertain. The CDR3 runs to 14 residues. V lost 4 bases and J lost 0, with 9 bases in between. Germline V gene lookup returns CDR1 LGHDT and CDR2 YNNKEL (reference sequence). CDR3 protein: CASSPGGMNTEAFF. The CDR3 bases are TGTGCCAGCAGCCCCGGCGGGATGAACACTGAAGCTTTCTTT.

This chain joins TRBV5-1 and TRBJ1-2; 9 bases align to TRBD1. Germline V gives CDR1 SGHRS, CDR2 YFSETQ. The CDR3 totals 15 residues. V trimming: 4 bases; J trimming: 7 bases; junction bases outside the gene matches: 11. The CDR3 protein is CASSLLTGTGSGYTF. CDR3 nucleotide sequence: TGCGCCAGCAGCCTTCTAACCGGGACAGGGTCTGGCTACACCTTC.

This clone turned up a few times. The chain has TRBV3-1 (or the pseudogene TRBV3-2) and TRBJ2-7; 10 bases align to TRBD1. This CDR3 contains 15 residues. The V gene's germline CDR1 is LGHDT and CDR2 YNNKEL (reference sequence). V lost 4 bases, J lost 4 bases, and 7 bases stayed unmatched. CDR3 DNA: TGTGCCAGCAGCCGACCGGGACAGGGGTTTTACGAGCAGTACTTC. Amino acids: CASSRPGQGFYEQYF.

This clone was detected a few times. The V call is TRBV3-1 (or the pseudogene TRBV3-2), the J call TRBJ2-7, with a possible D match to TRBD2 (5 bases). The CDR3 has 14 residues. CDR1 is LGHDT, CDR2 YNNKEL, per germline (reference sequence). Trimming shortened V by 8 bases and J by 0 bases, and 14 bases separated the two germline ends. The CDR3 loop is CASSTTGSSYEQYF. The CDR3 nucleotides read TGTGCCAGCTCTACGACTGGGAGCTCCTACGAGCAGTACTTC.

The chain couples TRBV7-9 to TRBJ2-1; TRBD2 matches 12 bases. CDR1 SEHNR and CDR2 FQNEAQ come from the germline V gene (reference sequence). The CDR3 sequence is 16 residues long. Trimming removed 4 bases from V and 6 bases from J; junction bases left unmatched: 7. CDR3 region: CASSSPGTSGLNEQFF. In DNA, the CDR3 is TGTGCCAGCAGCTCGCCCGGGACTAGCGGGCTCAATGAGCAGTTCTTC.

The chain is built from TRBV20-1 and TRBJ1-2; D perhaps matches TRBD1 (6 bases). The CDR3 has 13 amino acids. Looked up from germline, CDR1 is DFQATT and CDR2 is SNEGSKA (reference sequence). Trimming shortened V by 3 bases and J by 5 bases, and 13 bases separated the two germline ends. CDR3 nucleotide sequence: TGCAGTGCTAGTTCGGGGGGCCCTTATGGCTACACCTTC. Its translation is CSASSGGPYGYTF.